The rows below give T cell receptor beta chains drawn from one sample of a study of T cell repertoires in cytomegalovirus infection. TCRdb ran MiXCR on the reads and lists one entry per CDR3 protein. The sample carries 450,000 to 550,000 distinct CDR3 sequences, under 55% recorded once. These receptors are not linked to any known antigen. The source was cultured PBMCs, collected from culture after CMV antigen stimulation. The receptor set was obtained from a human donor in good health (CMV status not recorded). Some clones in this sample may be carry-over from other donors' samples. The CDR3 runs from the conserved cysteine through the conserved F or W. The D gene is left open where the match is weak. The size field is filled for only some rows; it gives once, few, many or a size class.

clone size	V gene	J gene	D gene	CDR3 protein	CDR3 DNA
-	TRBV12-3/TRBV12-4	TRBJ2-7	TRBD2	CASSPPGGSPHEQYF	TGTGCCAGCAGTCCCCCGGGCGGGAGTCCCCACGAGCAGTACTTC
few	TRBV6-2/TRBV6-3	TRBJ2-1	TRBD1	CASGNRDRLNEQFF	TGTGCCAGCGGAAACCGGGACAGGTTAAATGAGCAGTTCTTC
few	TRBV20-1	TRBJ2-1	-	CSAGAGNTYNEQFF	TGCAGTGCGGGGGCGGGGAATACCTACAATGAGCAGTTCTTC
-	TRBV20-1	TRBJ2-5	TRBD2	CSARVPARGRKETQYF	TGCAGTGCTAGAGTTCCTGCCCGCGGGAGGAAAGAGACCCAGTACTTC
-	TRBV7-2	TRBJ2-7	-	CASSPSLLEQYF	TGTGCCAGCAGCCCTAGTCTCCTCGAGCAGTACTTC
-	TRBV7-2	TRBJ2-2	-	CASSQSPTGELFF	TGTGCCAGCAGCCAATCCCCTACCGGGGAGCTGTTTTTT
-	TRBV19	TRBJ2-1	TRBD2	CASSTGLAGGLGEQFF	TGTGCCAGTAGTACGGGACTAGCGGGAGGTTTGGGTGAGCAGTTCTTC
few	TRBV7-2	TRBJ2-5	TRBD2	CASSYPPSGIKETQYF	TGTGCCAGCAGCTACCCTCCTAGCGGGATTAAAGAGACCCAGTACTTC
-	TRBV20-1	TRBJ1-5	-	CSARDEGPQHF	TGCAGTGCTAGGGACGAGGGTCCCCAGCATTTT
-	TRBV10-3	TRBJ1-1	-	CAISDPGNPNTEAFF	TGTGCCATCAGTGACCCAGGCAACCCGAACACTGAAGCTTTCTTT
-	TRBV18	TRBJ1-5	-	CASSPKSSRLNQPQHF	TGTGCCAGCTCACCAAAGTCCTCCAGGTTGAATCAGCCCCAGCATTTT
-	TRBV6-2/TRBV6-3	TRBJ2-2	-	CASSPPPPSNTGELFF	TGTGCCAGCAGTCCCCCCCCACCCTCGAACACCGGGGAGCTGTTTTTT
many	TRBV7-2	TRBJ1-5	TRBD1	CASSFTGVNQPQHF	TGTGCCAGCAGCTTTACAGGGGTTAATCAGCCCCAGCATTTT
many	TRBV7-6	TRBJ1-5	-	CASSFGGGRGDQPQHF	TGTGCCAGCAGCTTCGGCGGGGGGCGGGGGGATCAGCCCCAGCATTTT
-	TRBV7-2	TRBJ1-2	-	CASSFSPGVYGYTF	TGTGCCAGCAGCTTTTCCCCGGGAGTCTATGGCTACACCTTC
-	TRBV6-5	TRBJ2-3	TRBD1	CASSYSRKGQFTDTQYF	TGTGCCAGCAGTTACTCACGTAAGGGACAGTTCACAGATACGCAGTATTTT
-	TRBV7-9	TRBJ1-3	-	CASRRWNTIYF	TGTGCCAGCAGGAGGTGGAACACCATATATTTT
-	TRBV5-1	TRBJ2-2	TRBD2	CASKTTSGGTGELFF	TGCGCCAGCAAAACGACTAGCGGGGGCACCGGGGAGCTGTTTTTT
few	TRBV11-2	TRBJ2-2	-	CASSLSTRPGELFF	TGTGCCAGCAGCCTCTCGACCCGCCCCGGGGAGCTGTTTTTT
-	TRBV5-5	TRBJ1-4	TRBD1	CASSQPGQGREKLFF	TGTGCCAGCAGCCAACCGGGACAGGGTCGGGAAAAACTGTTTTTT
many	TRBV7-2	TRBJ2-3	TRBD2	CASTFSGTLPDTQYF	TGTGCCAGCACCTTTAGCGGGACGTTACCAGATACGCAGTATTTT
-	TRBV19	TRBJ1-5	-	CASSIHGYGNQPQHF	TGTGCCAGTAGTATTCACGGTTACGGCAATCAGCCCCAGCATTTT
-	TRBV11-2	TRBJ1-1	-	CASTDEGFTEAFF	TGTGCCAGTACCGACGAGGGGTTCACTGAAGCTTTCTTT
-	TRBV5-4	TRBJ1-1	-	CASSLPTGPQGTEAFF	TGTGCCAGCAGCTTACCCACCGGGCCCCAGGGCACTGAAGCTTTCTTT
-	TRBV7-2	TRBJ2-3	TRBD2	CASSLDLLAGQYF	TGTGCCAGCAGCTTAGACCTACTAGCGGGGCAGTATTTT
-	TRBV5-1	TRBJ2-6	-	CASSLAHSGANVLTF	TGCGCCAGCAGCTTGGCTCACTCTGGGGCCAACGTCCTGACTTTC
-	TRBV28	TRBJ2-7	-	CASSQQGPLYEQYF	TGTGCCAGCAGTCAGCAGGGGCCCCTCTACGAGCAGTACTTC
-	TRBV7-8	TRBJ1-5	-	CASSPEGSRNQPQHF	TGTGCCAGCAGCCCGGAGGGGTCTCGCAATCAGCCCCAGCATTTT
few	TRBV12-5	TRBJ2-1	-	CASGSSLGPWNPRDEQFF	TGTGCTAGTGGTTCTTCCCTGGGACCGTGGAATCCAAGGGATGAGCAGTTCTTC
few	TRBV7-8	TRBJ1-5	TRBD1	CASTSGGGQPQHF	TGTGCCAGCACCTCAGGGGGGGGTCAGCCCCAGCATTTT
-	TRBV27	TRBJ1-6	-	CASTQGASSSPLHF	TGTGCCAGCACACAGGGTGCCTCGAGTTCACCCCTCCACTTT
few	TRBV25-1	TRBJ2-3	-	CASSDQGWDTDTQYF	TGTGCCAGCAGTGACCAGGGTTGGGACACAGATACGCAGTATTTT
-	TRBV20-1	TRBJ2-2	-	CSARDPQGVGELFF	TGCAGTGCTAGAGATCCACAGGGTGTCGGGGAGCTGTTTTTT
-	TRBV19	TRBJ2-2	-	CASSMVSITGELFF	TGTGCCAGTAGTATGGTCAGTATCACCGGGGAGCTGTTTTTT
-	TRBV7-2	TRBJ2-2	-	CASSLFAGAGGELFF	TGTGCCAGCAGCTTATTCGCGGGGGCGGGCGGGGAGCTGTTTTTT
-	TRBV7-2	TRBJ2-3	-	CASSYSRGDTQYF	TGTGCCAGCAGCTACTCTCGAGGGGATACGCAGTATTTT
few	TRBV7-2	TRBJ2-7	-	CASSLGYYEQYF	TGTGCCAGCAGCTTAGGTTACTACGAGCAGTACTTC
few	TRBV12-3/TRBV12-4	TRBJ1-5	-	CASRRRVGQPQHF	TGTGCCAGCAGGAGGAGGGTTGGTCAGCCCCAGCATTTT
many	TRBV7-2	TRBJ1-2	-	CASSLDLSQTYGYTF	TGTGCCAGCAGCTTAGATTTGAGTCAGACCTATGGCTACACCTTC
-	TRBV5-1	TRBJ1-2	TRBD1	CASSLALQGAGYTF	TGCGCCAGCAGCTTGGCCCTGCAGGGGGCTGGCTACACCTTC
few	TRBV12-3/TRBV12-4	TRBJ2-7	TRBD2	CASSLLASGSLGQYF	TGTGCCAGCAGTTTACTGGCTAGCGGGAGTCTCGGGCAGTACTTC
few	TRBV6-2/TRBV6-3	TRBJ2-2	-	CASSYSNRASVTGELFF	TGTGCCAGCAGTTACTCGAACAGGGCTAGCGTCACCGGGGAGCTGTTTTTT
-	TRBV7-2	TRBJ2-5	-	CASSLEPTEETQYF	TGTGCCAGCAGCTTAGAACCTACCGAGGAGACCCAGTACTTC
-	TRBV4-3	TRBJ1-6	-	CASSQVPNSPLHF	TGCGCCAGCAGCCAAGTTCCAAATTCACCCCTCCACTTT
few	TRBV7-2	TRBJ2-2	-	CASSLLRGNTGELFF	TGTGCCAGCAGCTTATTGCGAGGGAACACCGGGGAGCTGTTTTTT